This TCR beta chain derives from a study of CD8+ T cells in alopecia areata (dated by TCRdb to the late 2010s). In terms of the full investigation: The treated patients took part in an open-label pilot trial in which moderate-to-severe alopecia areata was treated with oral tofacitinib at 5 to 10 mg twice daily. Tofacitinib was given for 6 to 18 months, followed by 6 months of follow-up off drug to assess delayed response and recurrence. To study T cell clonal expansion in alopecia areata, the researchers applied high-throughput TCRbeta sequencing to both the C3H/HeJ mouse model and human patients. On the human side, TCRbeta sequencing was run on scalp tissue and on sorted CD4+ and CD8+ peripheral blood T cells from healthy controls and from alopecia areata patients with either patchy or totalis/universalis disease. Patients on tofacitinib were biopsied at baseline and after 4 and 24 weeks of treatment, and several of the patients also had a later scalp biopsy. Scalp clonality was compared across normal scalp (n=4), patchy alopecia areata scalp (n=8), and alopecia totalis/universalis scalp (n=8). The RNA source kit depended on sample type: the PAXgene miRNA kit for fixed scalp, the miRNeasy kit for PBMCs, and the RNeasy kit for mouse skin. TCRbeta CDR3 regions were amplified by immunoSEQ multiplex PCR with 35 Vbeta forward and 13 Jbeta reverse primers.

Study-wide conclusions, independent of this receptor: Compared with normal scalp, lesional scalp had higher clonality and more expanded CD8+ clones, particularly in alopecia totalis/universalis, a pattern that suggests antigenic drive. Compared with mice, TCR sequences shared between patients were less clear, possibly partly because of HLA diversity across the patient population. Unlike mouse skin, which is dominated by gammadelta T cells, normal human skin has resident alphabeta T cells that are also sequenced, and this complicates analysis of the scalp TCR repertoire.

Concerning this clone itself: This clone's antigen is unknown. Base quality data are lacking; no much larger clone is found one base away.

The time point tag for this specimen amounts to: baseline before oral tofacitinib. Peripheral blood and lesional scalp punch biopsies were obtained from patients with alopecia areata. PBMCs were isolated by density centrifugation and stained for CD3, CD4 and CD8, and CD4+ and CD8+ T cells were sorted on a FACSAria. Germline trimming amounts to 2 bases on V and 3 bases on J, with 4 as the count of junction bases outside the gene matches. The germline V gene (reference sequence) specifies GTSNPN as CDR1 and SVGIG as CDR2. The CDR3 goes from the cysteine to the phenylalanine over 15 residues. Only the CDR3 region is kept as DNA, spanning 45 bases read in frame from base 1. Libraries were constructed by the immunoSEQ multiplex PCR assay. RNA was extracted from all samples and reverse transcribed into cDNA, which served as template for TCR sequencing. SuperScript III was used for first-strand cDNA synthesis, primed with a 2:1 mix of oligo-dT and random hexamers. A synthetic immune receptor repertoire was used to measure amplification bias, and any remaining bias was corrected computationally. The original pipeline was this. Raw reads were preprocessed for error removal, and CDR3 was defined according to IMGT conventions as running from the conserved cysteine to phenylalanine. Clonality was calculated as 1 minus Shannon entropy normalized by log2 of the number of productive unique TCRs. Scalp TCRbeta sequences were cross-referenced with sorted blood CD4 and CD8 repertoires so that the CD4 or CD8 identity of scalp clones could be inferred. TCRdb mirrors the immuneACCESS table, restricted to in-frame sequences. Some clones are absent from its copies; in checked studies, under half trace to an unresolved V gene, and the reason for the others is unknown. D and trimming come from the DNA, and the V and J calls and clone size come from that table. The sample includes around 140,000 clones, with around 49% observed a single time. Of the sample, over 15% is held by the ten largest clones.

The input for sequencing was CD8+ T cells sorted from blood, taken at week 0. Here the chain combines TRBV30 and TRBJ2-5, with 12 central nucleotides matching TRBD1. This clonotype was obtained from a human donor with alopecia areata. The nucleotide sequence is TGTGCCTGGAGTCCCGGGACAGGGGGCAAAGAGACCCAGTACTTC. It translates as CAWSPGTGGKETQYF.